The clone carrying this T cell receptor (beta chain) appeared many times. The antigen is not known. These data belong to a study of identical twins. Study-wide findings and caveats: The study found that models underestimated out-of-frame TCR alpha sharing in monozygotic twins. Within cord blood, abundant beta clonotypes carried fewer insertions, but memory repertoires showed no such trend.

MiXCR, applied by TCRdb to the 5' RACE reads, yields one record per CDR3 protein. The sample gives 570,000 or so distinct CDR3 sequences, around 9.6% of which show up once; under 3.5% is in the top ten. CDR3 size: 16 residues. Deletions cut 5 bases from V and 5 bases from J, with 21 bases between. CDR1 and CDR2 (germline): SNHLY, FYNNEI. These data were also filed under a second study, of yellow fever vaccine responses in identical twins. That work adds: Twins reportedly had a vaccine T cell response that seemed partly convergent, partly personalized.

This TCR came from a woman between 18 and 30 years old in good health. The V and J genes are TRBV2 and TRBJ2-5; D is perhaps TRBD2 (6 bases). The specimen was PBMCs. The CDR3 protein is CASSPLSSSVWETQYF. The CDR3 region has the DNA TGTGCCAGCAGTCCTCTGAGCTCTAGCGTATGGGAGACCCAGTACTTC.